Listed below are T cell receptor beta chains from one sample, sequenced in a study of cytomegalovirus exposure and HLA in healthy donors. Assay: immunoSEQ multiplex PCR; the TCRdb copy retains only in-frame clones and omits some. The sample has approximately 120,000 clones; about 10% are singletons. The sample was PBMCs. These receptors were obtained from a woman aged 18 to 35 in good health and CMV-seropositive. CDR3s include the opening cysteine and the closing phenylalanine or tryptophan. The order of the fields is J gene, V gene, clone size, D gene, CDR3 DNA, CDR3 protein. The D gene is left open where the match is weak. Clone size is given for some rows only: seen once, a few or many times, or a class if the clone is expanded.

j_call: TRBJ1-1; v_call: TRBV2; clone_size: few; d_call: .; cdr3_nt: TGTGCCAGCAGTGAACGGGGGGGTGGGACTGAAGCTTTCTTT; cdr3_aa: CASSERGGGTEAFF
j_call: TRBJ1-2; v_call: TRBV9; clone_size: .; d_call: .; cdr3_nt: TGTGCCAGCAGCGTAGACGGAGGCTATGGCTACACCTTC; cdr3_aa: CASSVDGGYGYTF
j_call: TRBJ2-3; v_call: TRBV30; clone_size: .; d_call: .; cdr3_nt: TGTGCCTGGAGTGTACTGGGGCGGGATTCAGATACGCAGTATTTT; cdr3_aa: CAWSVLGRDSDTQYF
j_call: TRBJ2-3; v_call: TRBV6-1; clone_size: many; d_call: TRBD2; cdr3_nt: TGTGCCAGCAGCCTACTAGCGGGAGAGGTAGATACGCAGTATTTT; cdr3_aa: CASSLLAGEVDTQYF
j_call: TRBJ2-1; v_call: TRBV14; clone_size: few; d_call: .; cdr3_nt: TGTGCCAGCAGTCTACCTCGCACGAACTTAGCGAGCTGGACTGACAATGAGCAGTTCTTC; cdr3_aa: CASSLPRTNLASWTDNEQFF
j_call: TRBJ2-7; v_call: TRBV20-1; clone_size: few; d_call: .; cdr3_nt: TGCAGTGTGAGAGGGCCGAAGGAGCAGTACTTC; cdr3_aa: CSVRGPKEQYF
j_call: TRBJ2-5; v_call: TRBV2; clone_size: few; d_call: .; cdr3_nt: TGTGCCAGCAACTCCGCAGGCCGGGGGGAGACCCAGTACTTC; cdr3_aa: CASNSAGRGETQYF
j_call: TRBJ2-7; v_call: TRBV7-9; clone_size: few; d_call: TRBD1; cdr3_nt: TGTGCCAGCAGCTTGGGACAGGGGGCGAGAGACGAGCAGTACTTC; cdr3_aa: CASSLGQGARDEQYF
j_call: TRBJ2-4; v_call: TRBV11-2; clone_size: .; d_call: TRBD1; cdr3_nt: TGTGCCAGCAGCCCAAATTTAGGACAGGGAAGGGACATTCAGTACTTC; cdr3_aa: CASSPNLGQGRDIQYF
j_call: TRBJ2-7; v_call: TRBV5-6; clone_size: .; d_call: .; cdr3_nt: TGTGCCAGCAGCTCGGGGGAATTCTACGAGCAGTACTTC; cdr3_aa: CASSSGEFYEQYF
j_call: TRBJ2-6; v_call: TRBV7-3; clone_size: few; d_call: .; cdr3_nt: TGTGCCAGCAGCCCCCAGACGGGATCTGGGGCCAACGTCCTGACTTTC; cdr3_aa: CASSPQTGSGANVLTF
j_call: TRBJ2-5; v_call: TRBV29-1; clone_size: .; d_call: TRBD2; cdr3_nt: TGCAGCGTTGAGGAAGCGGGGGCCCAGTACTTC; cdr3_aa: CSVEEAGAQYF
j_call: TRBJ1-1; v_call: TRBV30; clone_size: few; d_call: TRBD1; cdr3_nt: TGTGCCTGGAGTCGACAGGGGAACACTGAAGCTTTCTTT; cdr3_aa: CAWSRQGNTEAFF
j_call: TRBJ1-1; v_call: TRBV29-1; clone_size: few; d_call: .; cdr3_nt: TGCAGCGCCGATCAGGGGACGGCTGAAGCTTTCTTT; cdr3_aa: CSADQGTAEAFF
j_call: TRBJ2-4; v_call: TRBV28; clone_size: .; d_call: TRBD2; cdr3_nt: TGTGCCAGCAGCCAGCGGGAGAAGGGGTGGGACATTCAGTACTTC; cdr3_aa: CASSQREKGWDIQYF
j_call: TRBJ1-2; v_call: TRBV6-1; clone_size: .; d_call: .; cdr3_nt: TGTGCCAGCAGTGAGACAGAGAGCTATGGCTACACCTTC; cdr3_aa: CASSETESYGYTF
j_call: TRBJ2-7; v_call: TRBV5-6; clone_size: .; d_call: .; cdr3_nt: TGTGCCAGCAGCTTGGATTACAGTGGGAGATACGAGCAGTACTTC; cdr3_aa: CASSLDYSGRYEQYF
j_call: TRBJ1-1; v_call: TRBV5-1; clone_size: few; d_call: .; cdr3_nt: TGCGCCAGCAGTCCGGGCGGGAAAACTGAAGCTTTCTTT; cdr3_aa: CASSPGGKTEAFF
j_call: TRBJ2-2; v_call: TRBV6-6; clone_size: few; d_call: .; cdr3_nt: TGTGCCGGTCGGACAGAGGCGAACACCGGGGAGCTGTTTTTT; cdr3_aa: CAGRTEANTGELFF
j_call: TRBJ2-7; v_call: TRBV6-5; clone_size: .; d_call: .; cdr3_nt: TGTGCCAGCAGTAGCCTTTGGAGGGAGTACGAGCAGTACTTC; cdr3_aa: CASSSLWREYEQYF
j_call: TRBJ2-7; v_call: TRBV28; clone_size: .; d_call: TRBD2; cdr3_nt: TGTGCCACGGGCTCTAGCGGAGAATACGAGCAGTACTTC; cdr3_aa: CATGSSGEYEQYF
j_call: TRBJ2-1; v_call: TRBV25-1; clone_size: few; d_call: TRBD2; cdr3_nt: TGTGCCAGCAGTGAATCTTTCCCTAGCGGAACCTACAATGAGCAGTTCTTC; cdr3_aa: CASSESFPSGTYNEQFF
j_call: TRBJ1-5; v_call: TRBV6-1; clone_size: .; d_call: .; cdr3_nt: TGTGCCGGGAGTTTAGGGGAGGGGCAGCCCCAGCATTTT; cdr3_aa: CAGSLGEGQPQHF
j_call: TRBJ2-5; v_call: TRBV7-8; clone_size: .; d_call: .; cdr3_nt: TGTGCCAGCAGAACAGGGATAGCTCAAGAGACCCAGTACTTC; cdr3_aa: CASRTGIAQETQYF
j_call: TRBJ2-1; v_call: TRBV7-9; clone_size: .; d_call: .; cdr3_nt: TGTGCCCCTGAGCGGGTGAACTCCTACAATGAGCAGTTCTTC; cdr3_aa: CAPERVNSYNEQFF
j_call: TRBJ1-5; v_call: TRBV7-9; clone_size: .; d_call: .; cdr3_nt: TGTGCCAGCAGCTTAGGGCCTCCCGATCAGCCCCAGCATTTT; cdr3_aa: CASSLGPPDQPQHF
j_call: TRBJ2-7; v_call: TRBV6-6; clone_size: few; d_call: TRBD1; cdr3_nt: TGTGCCAGCAGTTACGGACAGGGAAGCTCCTACGAGCAGTACTTC; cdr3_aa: CASSYGQGSSYEQYF
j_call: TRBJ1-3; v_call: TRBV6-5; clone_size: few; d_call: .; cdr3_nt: TGTGCCAGCAGTTACGGGGCAAGGTTCTCTGGAAACACCATATATTTT; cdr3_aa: CASSYGARFSGNTIYF
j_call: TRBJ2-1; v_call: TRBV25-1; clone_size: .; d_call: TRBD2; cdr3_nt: TGTGCCAGCAGGGAACTAGCGGGAGACTACAATGAGCAGTTCTTC; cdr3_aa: CASRELAGDYNEQFF
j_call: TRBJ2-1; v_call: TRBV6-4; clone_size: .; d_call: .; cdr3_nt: TGTGCCAGCAGTGACGGTGGCAGGGCCAATGAGCAGTTCTTC; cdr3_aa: CASSDGGRANEQFF